Listed here is a single T cell receptor beta chain. Trimming at V came to 3 bases and at J to 10 bases, leaving 9 bases not matched to a gene. The V gene's germline CDR1 is SGDLS and CDR2 YYNGEE. This CDR3 spans 15 amino acids. This entry comes from a study of blood T cell repertoires in COVID-19. On the study more broadly: Researchers got acute and convalescent COVID-19 samples from the United States, Italy and Spain.

Authors' processing steps: Amplification from reference gene primers served as the basis for estimated nucleated cell counts. Repertoires were generated with immunoSEQ multiplex PCR, while TCRdb's copy carries only in-frame clones and drops some. From that table come the V and J calls and clone size; the DNA was used to work out D and trimming. The data contain some 150,000 clones, 87% of them singletons. The receptor comes from a woman in her forties or fifties with acute or convalescent COVID-19. This chain connects TRBV9 to TRBJ2-3; TRBD2 matches at 12 bases. Sequencing used peripheral blood. Here the CDR3 DNA reads TGTGCCAGCAGCGAGGCCCTAGCGGGAGGGCGGGCGCAGTATTTT. Protein product: CASSEALAGGRAQYF.